This section outlines one TCR beta chain sequence together with its context. As processed by the authors: Amplifying reference gene primers gave estimates of nucleated cell counts. TCRdb's table, derived via immunoSEQ multiplex PCR, lists solely in-frame clones and lacks some. V, J and clone size are taken as reported in that table, and D and trimming were inferred from the DNA itself. This table has around 250,000 clones, roughly nine tenths appearing once. These data originate in a study of blood T cell repertoires in COVID-19. Study context: T cells, B-cell-depleted T cells, or PBMCs supplied cDNA or gDNA.

Unmatched junction bases numbered 5, after V lost 5 bases and J lost 8 bases. The CDR3 is 15 amino acids. From germline, CDR1 is SEHNR and CDR2 FQNEAQ (reference sequence). Participants were aged roughly 18 to 89 years from about two dozen US areas. Cohorts were based on clinical histories the participants reported. The TCR sequence derives from a human donor in a cohort exposed to, infected with or recovered from COVID-19 (not recorded which). The donor label of this sample is uncertain. J is TRBJ2-1 and V is TRBV7-9, with 14 positions matching TRBD2. Sample: PBMCs or T cells enriched from blood (not recorded which). The CDR3: CASSVTSGGADEQFF. The CDR3 DNA reads as TGTGCCAGCAGCGTGACTAGCGGGGGGGCCGATGAGCAGTTCTTC.